Described below is a single T cell receptor (beta chain) sequence and its context. The sample originates from a study of blood T cell repertoires in COVID-19. Study information: Samples came from the United States, Italy and Spain, spanning acute and convalescent COVID-19. T cells, B-cell-depleted T cells, or PBMCs supplied cDNA or gDNA.

The germline CDR1 and CDR2 sequences are ENHRY and SYGVKD. This CDR3 has 14 amino acids. Trimming cost V 2 bases and J 2 bases, with 9 bases left between them. Repertoires were generated with immunoSEQ multiplex PCR, while TCRdb's copy carries only in-frame clones and drops some. The sample contains about 140,000 clones, about 90% of which appear only once. The sequence was collected from a man aged 45 to 65 who had recovered from COVID-19. V and J are TRBV10-3 and TRBJ1-2, with D possibly being TRBD1 (6 bases). What was sequenced was peripheral blood. The CDR3 coding sequence is TGTGCCATCAGTGAGGATACAGGGAACTATGGCTACACCTTC. Its translation: CAISEDTGNYGYTF.